Listed here are 5 T cell receptor beta chains from one sample, sequenced in a study of cytomegalovirus exposure and HLA in healthy donors (dated by TCRdb to 2016 to 2017). The method was the immunoSEQ multiplex PCR assay. A mixture of 60 forward primers for TCR Vbeta segments and 13 reverse primers for TCR Jbeta segments was used in the multiplex PCR. TCRdb took this table from immuneACCESS and kept in-frame rearrangements with V and J called. Such tables lack part of the clones; where checked against another copy, unresolved V genes explain under half of the gap, and the rest is unexplained. This sample's records show about 130,000 clones. The top ten hold roughly 2% of the sample. The sequencing sample was made of PBMCs. The receptors derive from a man between 35 and 55 years old in good health and CMV-seronegative.

The chain employs TRBV18 and TRBJ2-5; D possibly corresponds to TRBD1 (7 bases). Germline CDR1 and CDR2: KGHSH and LQKENI. CDR3 length: 15 residues. Trimming cost V 0 bases and J 5 bases, with 13 bases left between them. CDR3 in DNA: TGTGCCAGCTCACCACCGCAGGGGGGAGAGGAGACCCAGTACTTC. Protein product: CASSPPQGGEETQYF.

The chain links TRBV15 to TRBJ2-5, with D tentatively TRBD2 (6 bases). The V and J ends lost 5 bases and 2 bases respectively, with 21 bases between them. Germline V gene data show CDR1 as LNHNV and CDR2 as YYDKDF (reference sequence). CDR3 length: 17 residues. For the CDR3, the DNA is TGTGCCACCAGCGCCCCGCTCGGGGGAAGGGGTCAAGAGACCCAGTACTTC. Amino acid sequence: CATSAPLGGRGQETQYF. Based on the CDR3 plus reference TRBV15 and TRBJ2-5, the full variable domain is DAMVIQNPRYQVTQFGKPVTLSCSQTLNHNVMYWYQQKSSQAPKLLFHYYDKDFNNEADTPDNFQSRRPNTSFCFLDIRSPGLGDTAMYLCATSAPLGGRGQETQYFGPGTRLLVL.

The CDR3, as DNA: TGTGCCAGTAGTAGGCTAGCGGGAGGGCCAGCAGATACGCAGTATTTT. Its protein product is CASSRLAGGPADTQYF. V is TRBV19 and J is TRBJ2-3; TRBD2 matches 12 bases. The germline V gene has CDR1 LNHDA and CDR2 SQIVND (reference sequence). The CDR3 runs 16 residues. V dropped 4 bases and J dropped 4; count of bases not matched to a gene: 6.

The J gene is TRBJ2-3, the V gene TRBV11-2; 8 positions match TRBD2. This CDR3 spans 15 amino acids. J was trimmed by 0 bases and V by 5 bases; bases with no gene match: 4. Germline V gives CDR1 SGHAT, CDR2 FQNNGV. This CDR3 reads CASSPWTSSTDTQYF. The CDR3 nucleotides are TGTGCCAGCAGCCCATGGACTAGCAGCACAGATACGCAGTATTTT.

The V call is TRBV7-9, the J call TRBJ1-5, with D possibly matching TRBD1 (5 bases). Trimming cost V 5 bases and J 2 bases, with 16 bases left between them. The CDR3 spans 16 residues. CDR1 and CDR2 from the germline V gene are SEHNR and FQNEAQ (reference sequence). The CDR3 here is CASSPEGIGGNQPQHF. CDR3 in DNA: TGTGCCAGCAGCCCGGAGGGGATAGGGGGCAATCAGCCCCAGCATTTT.